This TCR beta chain derives from a study of control samples from healthy donors and cancer patients (dated by TCRdb to about 2020). CDR1 and CDR2, looked up from the germline V gene (reference sequence), are SSHAT and FNYEAQ. The CDR3 sequence holds 14 residues, the cysteine and phenylalanine included. CDR3 DNA only is kept here, 42 bases in frame from base 1. Regarding this clone: Its antigen is not yet known. Sequence at one end of the junction differs from germline and may be a read error.

The method was the immunoSEQ multiplex PCR assay. Held by TCRdb, this immuneACCESS table contains in-frame sequences only and omits some clones. Under half of the omission traces to an unresolved V gene where checked; the cause of the rest is unknown. Within this sample are tens of thousands of clones, with roughly 90% of them counted one time only. Of the sample, more than 3% is held by the ten largest clones. The sequenced sample was blood. This TCR came from a woman between 50 and 59 years old in good health. The sequence joins TRBV7-7 to TRBJ2-7; a tentative D call is TRBD1 (6 bases match). Here is the DNA: TGTGCTAGCAGCTTAGGGGGTGGGGCCTCCGAGCAGTACTTC. Its product reads: CASSLGGGASEQYF.